The rows below give T cell receptor beta chains drawn from one sample of a study of T-cell reconstitution after alpha-beta-depleted transplantation in children. MiXCR was run by TCRdb on the PCR reads, yielding one entry per CDR3 protein. This repertoire shows some 190,000 distinct CDR3 sequences, 8.5% to 14% found once; its top ten account for about 13%. The specimen was PBMCs, collected before TCRalphabeta/CD19-depleted stem cell transplant. The receptor set was obtained from a boy between 2 and 10 years old with acute myeloid leukemia, due to receive a stem cell transplant. CDR3s include the opening cysteine and the closing phenylalanine or tryptophan. The D gene is left open where the match is weak. The size entry is marked missing in some rows and otherwise reads once, few, many or a size class.

j_call: TRBJ2-2
cdr3_length: 15
d_call: TRBD1
clone_size: many
v_call: TRBV12-5
cdr3_aa: CATARGLQNTGELFF
cdr3_nt: TGTGCTACTGCCAGGGGGCTACAGAACACCGGGGAGCTGTTTTTT

j_call: TRBJ2-1
cdr3_length: 17
d_call: .
clone_size: many
v_call: TRBV3-1
cdr3_aa: CASSRMTRVASYNEQFF
cdr3_nt: TGTGCCAGCAGCCGGATGACCAGGGTAGCGTCCTACAATGAGCAGTTCTTC

j_call: TRBJ2-1
cdr3_length: 11
d_call: .
clone_size: many
v_call: TRBV5-6
cdr3_aa: CASSWDNEQFF
cdr3_nt: TGTGCCAGCAGCTGGGACAATGAGCAGTTCTTC

j_call: TRBJ2-3
cdr3_length: 17
d_call: .
clone_size: many
v_call: TRBV4-1
cdr3_aa: CASSQEPGVGITDTQYF
cdr3_nt: TGCGCCAGCAGCCAAGAGCCAGGGGTAGGGATCACAGATACGCAGTATTTT

j_call: TRBJ1-2
cdr3_length: 14
d_call: TRBD1
clone_size: many
v_call: TRBV19
cdr3_aa: CASSSTGDRHGYTF
cdr3_nt: TGTGCCAGTAGTTCCACAGGGGATCGACATGGCTACACCTTC

j_call: TRBJ2-3
cdr3_length: 15
d_call: TRBD2
clone_size: many
v_call: TRBV11-2
cdr3_aa: CASSPTGGEGDTQYF
cdr3_nt: TGTGCCAGCTCGCCCACGGGGGGAGAAGGGGATACGCAGTATTTT

j_call: TRBJ2-7
cdr3_length: 13
d_call: .
clone_size: few
v_call: TRBV7-9
cdr3_aa: CASSPGWSYEQYF
cdr3_nt: TGTGCCAGCAGCCCAGGGTGGTCCTACGAGCAGTACTTC

j_call: TRBJ2-6
cdr3_length: 18
d_call: .
clone_size: many
v_call: TRBV4-1
cdr3_aa: CASSHRVWGYSGANVLTF
cdr3_nt: TGCGCCAGCAGCCACCGCGTATGGGGTTACTCTGGGGCCAACGTCCTGACTTTC

j_call: TRBJ2-2
cdr3_length: 16
d_call: .
clone_size: many
v_call: TRBV21-1
cdr3_aa: CASSKVQQRGTGELFF
cdr3_nt: TGTGCCAGCAGCAAAGTGCAACAACGGGGTACCGGGGAGCTGTTTTTT

j_call: TRBJ2-1
cdr3_length: 15
d_call: TRBD2
clone_size: many
v_call: TRBV6-5
cdr3_aa: CASSYSTSGYNEQFF
cdr3_nt: TGTGCCAGCAGTTACTCGACTAGCGGTTACAATGAGCAGTTCTTC

j_call: TRBJ2-1
cdr3_length: 15
d_call: .
clone_size: many
v_call: TRBV6-5
cdr3_aa: CASSYSLREGDEQFF
cdr3_nt: TGTGCCAGCAGTTACTCGTTGCGGGAAGGCGATGAGCAGTTCTTC

j_call: TRBJ2-5
cdr3_length: 17
d_call: TRBD2
clone_size: few
v_call: TRBV7-7
cdr3_aa: CASSLDKASGEQETQYF
cdr3_nt: TGTGCTAGCAGCTTAGACAAGGCTAGCGGGGAACAAGAGACCCAGTACTTC

j_call: TRBJ1-4
cdr3_length: 15
d_call: .
clone_size: many
v_call: TRBV27
cdr3_aa: CASSAQAGAGEKLFF
cdr3_nt: TGTGCCAGCAGTGCACAGGCCGGGGCAGGTGAAAAACTGTTTTTT

j_call: TRBJ2-5
cdr3_length: 14
d_call: .
clone_size: many
v_call: TRBV28
cdr3_aa: CASSRHGGRETQYF
cdr3_nt: TGTGCCAGCAGTAGGCACGGGGGCCGAGAGACCCAGTACTTC

j_call: TRBJ2-5
cdr3_length: 16
d_call: .
clone_size: .
v_call: TRBV6-1
cdr3_aa: CASSQRAEISQETQYF
cdr3_nt: TGTGCCAGCAGCCAGAGGGCGGAGATATCTCAAGAGACCCAGTACTTC

j_call: TRBJ2-3
cdr3_length: 15
d_call: TRBD2
clone_size: medium-sized
v_call: TRBV7-3
cdr3_aa: CASSPDSGGTDTQYF
cdr3_nt: TGTGCCAGCAGCCCAGATAGCGGGGGCACAGATACGCAGTATTTT

j_call: TRBJ2-5
cdr3_length: 13
d_call: .
clone_size: many
v_call: TRBV20-1
cdr3_aa: CSAYQLGEETQYF
cdr3_nt: TGCAGTGCCTATCAGCTAGGCGAAGAGACCCAGTACTTC

j_call: TRBJ1-1
cdr3_length: 12
d_call: .
clone_size: many
v_call: TRBV20-1
cdr3_aa: CSARGMNTEAFF
cdr3_nt: TGCAGTGCTAGGGGGATGAACACTGAAGCTTTCTTT

j_call: TRBJ1-3
cdr3_length: 17
d_call: .
clone_size: many
v_call: TRBV4-1
cdr3_aa: CASSQDSGTAPGNTIYF
cdr3_nt: TGCGCCAGCAGCCAAGACTCTGGGACGGCTCCAGGAAACACCATATATTTT

j_call: TRBJ1-2
cdr3_length: 11
d_call: .
clone_size: many
v_call: TRBV5-1
cdr3_aa: CASRVSYGYTF
cdr3_nt: TGCGCCAGCAGGGTTTCCTATGGCTACACCTTC

j_call: TRBJ1-4
cdr3_length: 18
d_call: TRBD1
clone_size: few
v_call: TRBV5-5
cdr3_aa: CASSLGTGVVATNEKLFF
cdr3_nt: TGTGCCAGCAGTCTGGGGACAGGGGTTGTTGCAACTAATGAAAAACTGTTTTTT

j_call: TRBJ1-1
cdr3_length: 12
d_call: .
clone_size: .
v_call: TRBV3-1
cdr3_aa: CASSQDRGRAFF
cdr3_nt: TGTGCCAGCAGCCAAGACCGGGGACGGGCTTTCTTT

j_call: TRBJ1-2
cdr3_length: 13
d_call: .
clone_size: many
v_call: TRBV2
cdr3_aa: CASSEDAIYGYTF
cdr3_nt: TGTGCCAGCAGTGAGGACGCAATCTATGGCTACACCTTC

j_call: TRBJ2-5
cdr3_length: 17
d_call: TRBD2
clone_size: .
v_call: TRBV7-9
cdr3_aa: CASSLGVSGTRWETQYF
cdr3_nt: TGTGCCAGCAGCTTAGGGGTCAGCGGGACCCGGTGGGAGACCCAGTACTTC

j_call: TRBJ2-5
cdr3_length: 13
d_call: .
clone_size: many
v_call: TRBV28
cdr3_aa: CASLSGQQETQYF
cdr3_nt: TGTGCCAGCCTCTCTGGACAGCAAGAGACCCAGTACTTC

j_call: TRBJ2-1
cdr3_length: 16
d_call: TRBD2
clone_size: many
v_call: TRBV7-6
cdr3_aa: CASSPGGTSGNNEQFF
cdr3_nt: TGTGCCAGCAGCCCCGGGGGTACTAGCGGGAACAATGAGCAGTTCTTC

j_call: TRBJ1-2
cdr3_length: 13
d_call: .
clone_size: many
v_call: TRBV3-1
cdr3_aa: CASSQDAGNGYTF
cdr3_nt: TGTGCCAGCAGCCAGGATGCGGGAAATGGCTACACCTTC

j_call: TRBJ2-5
cdr3_length: 16
d_call: TRBD2
clone_size: many
v_call: TRBV24-1
cdr3_aa: CATSDPGLAGDETQYF
cdr3_nt: TGTGCCACCAGTGATCCAGGACTAGCGGGAGACGAGACCCAGTACTTC

j_call: TRBJ1-1
cdr3_length: 13
d_call: TRBD1
clone_size: many
v_call: TRBV2
cdr3_aa: CASSWDSEFEAFF
cdr3_nt: TGTGCCAGCAGTTGGGACAGTGAGTTTGAAGCTTTCTTT

j_call: TRBJ2-1
cdr3_length: 13
d_call: .
clone_size: many
v_call: TRBV5-1
cdr3_aa: CASSLVGRDEQFF
cdr3_nt: TGCGCCAGCAGCTTGGTAGGGCGGGATGAGCAGTTCTTC

j_call: TRBJ2-3
cdr3_length: 15
d_call: TRBD2
clone_size: many
v_call: TRBV20-1
cdr3_aa: CSALTSGGSTDTQYF
cdr3_nt: TGCAGTGCTTTGACTAGCGGGGGAAGCACAGATACGCAGTATTTT

j_call: TRBJ2-7
cdr3_length: 12
d_call: TRBD1
clone_size: many
v_call: TRBV29-1
cdr3_aa: CSVFDREYEQYF
cdr3_nt: TGCAGCGTTTTCGACAGGGAATACGAGCAGTACTTC

j_call: TRBJ2-7
cdr3_length: 15
d_call: TRBD1
clone_size: many
v_call: TRBV4-1
cdr3_aa: CASSQDKGALGEQYF
cdr3_nt: TGCGCCAGCAGCCAAGACAAGGGGGCGCTTGGCGAGCAGTACTTC

j_call: TRBJ1-4
cdr3_length: 16
d_call: TRBD1
clone_size: many
v_call: TRBV10-3
cdr3_aa: CATRGQGISTNEKLFF
cdr3_nt: TGTGCCACTCGGGGACAGGGGATATCAACTAATGAAAAACTGTTTTTT

j_call: TRBJ1-5
cdr3_length: 15
d_call: .
clone_size: many
v_call: TRBV12-3/TRBV12-4
cdr3_aa: CASSFRQGSNQPQHF
cdr3_nt: TGTGCCAGCAGTTTTAGGCAGGGCAGCAATCAGCCCCAGCATTTT

j_call: TRBJ2-1
cdr3_length: 14
d_call: .
clone_size: many
v_call: TRBV4-2
cdr3_aa: CASSPGPEFNEQFF
cdr3_nt: TGTGCCAGCAGCCCGGGACCAGAATTCAATGAGCAGTTCTTC

j_call: TRBJ2-5
cdr3_length: 14
d_call: .
clone_size: many
v_call: TRBV14
cdr3_aa: CASSQGAYGETQYF
cdr3_nt: TGTGCCAGCAGCCAAGGGGCATATGGGGAGACCCAGTACTTC

j_call: TRBJ2-5
cdr3_length: 14
d_call: TRBD2
clone_size: many
v_call: TRBV5-1
cdr3_aa: CASAGGVTGETQYF
cdr3_nt: TGCGCCAGCGCGGGAGGGGTCACGGGAGAGACCCAGTACTTC